This is a list of T cell receptor beta chains from one sample in a study of shared clonotypes between healthy human individuals. Sequencing was performed with immunoSEQ multiplex PCR; in TCRdb, only in-frame clones are kept and a portion is missing. The table records 2 million to 2.5 million clones, roughly 94% of them present only once. Material for sequencing was naive CD4+ T cells sorted from blood. These receptors were obtained from a man aged 18 to 29 in good health. Each CDR3 is given with its conserved first and last residue. The order of the fields is V gene, clone size, J gene, D gene, CDR3 protein, CDR3 DNA. A D gene is named only where the DNA matches it firmly. Clone size is given for some rows only: seen once, a few or many times, or a class if the clone is expanded.

>TRBV7-6|.|TRBJ2-5|TRBD1
CASSLGGQGVMETQYF
TGTGCCAGCAGCTTAGGAGGACAGGGGGTGATGGAGACCCAGTACTTC
>TRBV25-1|.|TRBJ1-5|.
CARMEYRSNQPQHF
TGTGCCAGGATGGAGTACAGGAGCAATCAGCCCCAGCATTTT
>TRBV7-2|.|TRBJ1-3|.
CASSLWDVVNTIYF
TGTGCCAGCAGCCTGTGGGACGTGGTGAACACCATATATTTT
>TRBV6-1|.|TRBJ1-1|.
CASTRDVGNTEAFF
TGTGCCAGCACCCGGGACGTCGGGAACACTGAAGCTTTCTTT
>TRBV10-2|.|TRBJ1-1|.
CASSEVTGSLRTEAFF
TGCGCCAGCAGTGAAGTTACAGGGAGTTTAAGAACTGAAGCTTTCTTT
>TRBV5-4|.|TRBJ1-6|TRBD1
CASSTGTGGNSPLHF
TGTGCCAGCAGCACCGGGACAGGGGGCAATTCACCCCTCCACTTT
>TRBV5-1|.|TRBJ2-1|.
CASSLGSIYNEQFF
TGCGCCAGCAGCCTGGGCAGTATCTACAATGAGCAGTTCTTC
>TRBV2|.|TRBJ2-5|.
CASSPGQGEETQYF
TGTGCCAGCAGTCCCGGGCAGGGTGAAGAGACCCAGTACTTC
>TRBV4-1|.|TRBJ1-2|TRBD1
CASSSRQGTGYTF
TGCGCCAGCAGCTCACGACAGGGGACCGGCTACACCTTC
>TRBV30|.|TRBJ1-5|.
CAWSEANNQPQHF
TGTGCCTGGAGTGAGGCAAATAATCAGCCCCAGCATTTT
>TRBV28|.|TRBJ1-5|.
CASSLGSGTRNQPQHF
TGTGCCAGCAGCTTGGGGTCCGGGACTCGAAATCAGCCCCAGCATTTT
>TRBV19|few|TRBJ1-2|.
CASKAQGNYGYTF
TGTGCCAGTAAGGCCCAGGGTAACTATGGCTACACCTTC
>TRBV4-3|.|TRBJ1-4|.
CASSPSREGHTTNEKLFF
TGCGCCAGCAGCCCCAGCAGAGAGGGGCATACAACTAATGAAAAACTGTTTTTT
>TRBV2|.|TRBJ2-7|.
CASSEAPPQQYF
TGTGCCAGCAGTGAAGCGCCGCCCCAGCAGTACTTC
>TRBV5-1|.|TRBJ2-7|TRBD2
CASSTVAGEVLVEQYF
TGCGCCAGCAGCACCGTAGCGGGAGAGGTGCTGGTTGAGCAGTACTTC
>TRBV6-5|.|TRBJ2-7|.
CASSHSGEQYF
TGTGCCAGCAGTCACTCGGGCGAGCAGTACTTC
>TRBV5-1|.|TRBJ2-7|.
CASSQGLDLVGEQYF
TGCGCCAGCAGCCAGGGACTGGACTTAGTGGGCGAGCAGTACTTC
>TRBV28|once|TRBJ2-1|TRBD1
CASSALRGTGSYNEQFF
TGTGCCAGCAGCGCACTCCGCGGGACAGGGTCGTACAATGAGCAGTTCTTC
>TRBV4-1|.|TRBJ1-5|.
CASSPLGQGTSNQPQHF
TGCGCCAGCAGCCCGCTCGGCCAGGGGACTAGCAATCAGCCCCAGCATTTT
>TRBV5-1|.|TRBJ2-7|TRBD2
CASSLEASGGIYEQYF
TGCGCCAGCAGCTTGGAAGCTAGCGGGGGGATTTACGAGCAGTACTTC
>TRBV6-5|.|TRBJ2-7|.
CASSYPLTGEQYF
TGTGCCAGCAGTTACCCCCTGACGGGCGAGCAGTACTTC
>TRBV7-3|.|TRBJ2-2|.
CASSLNSIGELFF
TGTGCCAGCAGCTTAAACAGCATCGGGGAGCTGTTTTTT
>TRBV19|.|TRBJ1-5|.
CASSIEGRSNQPQHF
TGTGCCAGTAGTATAGAGGGGCGGAGCAATCAGCCCCAGCATTTT
>TRBV6-5|.|TRBJ1-1|.
CASSYSGDADTEAFF
TGTGCCAGCAGTTACTCGGGGGACGCGGACACTGAAGCTTTCTTT
>TRBV4-3|.|TRBJ1-5|TRBD1
CASSQRQGAAQPQHF
TGCGCCAGCAGCCAAAGACAGGGGGCCGCTCAGCCCCAGCATTTT